A single sample gave rise to the 28 T cell receptor beta chains below, sequenced in a study of T-cell reconstitution after alpha-beta-depleted transplantation in children. Unique molecular identifiers featured in how the TCRbeta library was prepared. MiXCR, applied by TCRdb to the PCR reads, yields one record per CDR3 protein. The data show roughly 790,000 distinct CDR3 sequences, approximately 15% seen once. The source material was PBMCs, mostly from graft donor cells, sampled 360 days after TCRalphabeta/CD19-depleted stem cell transplant. All receptors come from a male patient younger than 18 who had a stem cell transplant for acute lymphoblastic leukemia, so the T cells may come from the graft donor.

This clonotype appeared many times. V usage is TRBV6-5 and J usage is TRBJ2-5; D is uncertain. V was cut by 2 bases and J by 5 bases, with 12 bases left in between. The CDR3 has 14 residues. Germline V gives CDR1 MNHEY, CDR2 SVGAGI. Here the CDR3 DNA reads TGTGCCAGCAGTTACAGTTCTCCGTCGGAGACCCAGTACTTC. The encoded protein is CASSYSSPSETQYF.

The chain employs TRBV25-1 and TRBJ2-1, with TRBD2 matching over 8 bases. After removal of 2 bases from V and 5 bases from J, the junction contained 11 bases not matched to a gene. CDR3 length equals 17 residues. Germline assignment: CDR1 MGHDK and CDR2 SYGVNS. The CDR3 nucleotides read TGTGCCAGCAGTGAACGGCTCTGGCGGGAGGACGACAATGAGCAGTTCTTC. This encodes CASSERLWREDDNEQFF.

Ten or more counts support this clonotype. The chain has TRBV15 and TRBJ2-7; no firm D call. Per the germline V gene, CDR1 is LNHNV and CDR2 is YYDKDF (reference sequence). Trimming removed 4 bases at V and 3 bases at J, with 13 bases between. The CDR3 runs 14 residues. The CDR3 loop is CATSKVKGGYEQYF. The CDR3 DNA follows: TGTGCCACCAGCAAAGTAAAGGGTGGCTACGAGCAGTACTTC.

In its sample, this clonotype was seen a few times. The chain recombines TRBV20-1 with TRBJ1-5; D is possibly TRBD1 (5 bases). The CDR3 totals 16 residues. With 2 bases removed from V and 4 bases from J, the gap between germline ends came to 18 bases. Germline values: CDR1 DFQATT, CDR2 SNEGSKA (reference sequence). The CDR3 DNA is TGCAGTGCTAGAAAAAACTTGGGACGGATTAATCAGCCCCAGCATTTT. It yields the protein CSARKNLGRINQPQHF.

This clonotype appeared a single time. It is likely a read error, because the conserved phenylalanine at the end of the CDR3 is missing. This chain links TRBV5-1 with TRBJ1-1; D is possibly TRBD1 (6 bases). Trimming shortened V by 0 bases and J by 10 bases, and 16 bases separated the two germline ends. The V gene's germline CDR1 is SGHRS and CDR2 YFSETQ. The CDR3 totals 14 residues. This CDR3 reads CASSLVYGGDGAFY. CDR3 sequence (DNA): TGCGCCAGCAGCTTGGTTTACGGGGGCGACGGAGCTTTCTAT.

This clonotype was seen just once. The genes are TRBV7-6 and TRBJ2-7; 10 bases are a match to TRBD1. J gave up 2 bases and V 0 bases, and 4 bases lay outside the gene matches. The germline V gene encodes CDR1 SGHVS and CDR2 FNYEAQ. The CDR3 covers 16 residues. The CDR3 loop reads CASSLAGGQGAYEQYF. The CDR3, as DNA: TGTGCCAGCAGCTTAGCTGGTGGACAGGGGGCCTACGAGCAGTACTTC.

The rearrangement joins TRBV7-2 to TRBJ2-5; D gene uncertain. The V end was cut by 5 bases, the J end by 0 bases, with 19 bases between. The CDR3 has 17 amino acids. Per the germline V gene, CDR1 is SGHTA and CDR2 is FQGNSA. CDR3 amino acids: CASSQGVVVGYQETQYF. DNA for the CDR3: TGTGCCAGCAGCCAAGGCGTCGTCGTGGGGTACCAAGAGACCCAGTACTTC.

The CDR3 DNA sequence: TGCAGCGTGGCCACCCTAATGAACACTGAAGCTTTCTTT. It specifies CSVATLMNTEAFF. J is TRBJ1-1 and V is TRBV29-1, with D hard to call. Germline V gene data show CDR1 as SQVTM and CDR2 as ANQGSEA. Trimming removed 6 bases at V and 0 bases at J, with 11 bases between. The length of the CDR3 is 13 residues. The full variable domain, its missing parts supplied by reference TRBV29-1 and TRBJ1-1, is SAVISQKPSRDICQRGTSLTIQCQVDSQVTMMFWYRQQPGQSLTLIATANQGSEATYESGFVIDKFPISRPNLTFSTLTVSNMSPEDSSIYLCSVATLMNTEAFFGQGTRLTVV.

The chain has TRBV20-1 and TRBJ2-1, with D perhaps being TRBD1 or TRBD2 (6 bases each). Deletions cut 3 bases from V and 1 base from J, with 13 bases between. The CDR3 has 15 residues. Germline CDR1 DFQATT, CDR2 SNEGSKA (reference sequence). The CDR3 nucleotides read TGCAGTGCTAGGACGGGGGCAGGTTCCTACAATGAGCAGTTCTTC. Translating gives CSARTGAGSYNEQFF.

The chain carries TRBV30 and TRBJ2-1; 7 bases map to TRBD2. CDR1 is GTSNPN and CDR2 is SVGIG in the germline V gene (reference sequence). The CDR3 is 15 amino acids. V trimming: 3 bases; J trimming: 5 bases; junction bases outside the gene matches: 10. The CDR3: CAWSPAGPANNEQFF. The CDR3 nucleotides read TGTGCCTGGAGCCCAGCGGGACCGGCGAACAATGAGCAGTTCTTC. Looking up the rest from reference TRBV30 and TRBJ2-1 gives the full variable domain: SQTIHQWPATLVQPVGSPLSLECTVEGTSNPNLYWYRQAAGRGLQLLFYSVGIGQISSEVPQNLSASRPQDRQFILSSKKLLLSDSGFYLCAWSPAGPANNEQFFGPGTRLTVL.

This clonotype was observed a handful of times. This chain uses TRBV5-1 with TRBJ2-7, with TRBD1 matching 7 bases. V trimming: 4 bases; J trimming: 2 bases; junction bases outside the gene matches: 15. The CDR3 has 17 residues. Germline CDR1 and CDR2: SGHRS and YFSETQ. CDR3 DNA sequence: TGCGCCAGCAGCCTAGGGGCCGGGACAGTTAGCACCTACGAGCAGTACTTC. This translates into CASSLGAGTVSTYEQYF.

The J gene is TRBJ2-7, the V gene TRBV11-1; 7 bases fit TRBD1. Germline V gene sequence: CDR1 SGHAT, CDR2 FQDESV (reference sequence). Germline trimming cut 4 bases from V and 4 bases from J; bases unmatched to any gene: 10. This CDR3 contains 15 residues. The CDR3 sequence is CASSSRQGSGYEQYF. CDR3 bases: TGTGCCAGCAGCTCCAGACAGGGATCGGGTTACGAGCAGTACTTC.

The chain joins TRBV20-1 to TRBJ1-1; D perhaps matches TRBD1 (5 bases). Germline CDR1 reads DFQATT; CDR2 reads SNEGSKA (reference sequence). V was shortened by 0 bases and J by 5 bases, with 16 bases between the two germline ends. The CDR3 is 15 residues long. CDR3 bases: TGCAGTGCTAGAGATATGGGAGGGACCGAGACTGAAGCTTTCTTT. Protein sequence: CSARDMGGTETEAFF.

The table lists this clonotype with a few counts. The rearrangement links TRBV20-1 to TRBJ2-3; 10 bases line up with TRBD2. V gave up 0 bases and J gave up 5 bases; unmatched junction bases: 11. CDR3 size: 17 residues. Germline loops: CDR1 DFQATT, CDR2 SNEGSKA (reference sequence). DNA for the CDR3: TGCAGTGCTAGAGATGTTCTAGCGGGAGTTGTTAGAGATACGCAGTATTTT. This encodes CSARDVLAGVVRDTQYF.

This clonotype was counted a few times. The chain is built from TRBV6-5 and TRBJ2-7; 9 positions match TRBD1. V trimming: 2 bases; J trimming: 0 bases; junction bases outside the gene matches: 8. The germline gives CDR1 MNHEY, CDR2 SVGAGI. The CDR3 totals 17 residues. CDR3 DNA: TGTGCCAGCAGTTACCTCCAAGGACAGGGGAGCTCCTACGAGCAGTACTTC. This sequence encodes CASSYLQGQGSSYEQYF.

There are a few counts of this clonotype. The rearrangement joins TRBV27 to TRBJ2-1; D is undetermined. Germline CDR1 MNHEY, CDR2 SMNVEV (reference sequence). V was clipped by 5 bases and J by 6 bases, with 11 bases between them. CDR3 length: 13 amino acids. For the CDR3, the DNA is TGTGCCAGCAGTCATGGTGGTAGCAATGAGCAGTTCTTC. It specifies CASSHGGSNEQFF.

This chain connects TRBV6-5 to TRBJ2-1; 8 positions agree with TRBD1. CDR1 and CDR2 (germline): MNHEY, SVGAGI. The CDR3 is 17 amino acids. The ends lost 2 bases at V and 9 bases at J; junction bases unmatched: 15. CDR3 sequence reads: CASSYRAPVQGAVEQFF. As DNA, the CDR3 is TGTGCCAGCAGTTACAGGGCGCCGGTTCAGGGGGCGGTTGAGCAGTTCTTC.

This clonotype was seen repeatedly, ten times or more. The rearrangement links TRBV15 to TRBJ2-7, with TRBD2 matching 9 bases. From germline, CDR1 is LNHNV and CDR2 YYDKDF (reference sequence). V shed 2 bases and J 3 bases; nucleotides not matched to a gene: 11. The CDR3 has 17 residues. CDR3 DNA sequence: TGTGCCACCAGCAGAACCTGGGTAGCGGGAGACTACTACGAGCAGTACTTC. Its protein is CATSRTWVAGDYYEQYF.

This clonotype was counted between two and nine times. The rearrangement uses TRBV7-2 and TRBJ2-5, with 7 bases identical to TRBD2. Trimming cost V 5 bases and J 5 bases; bases outside gene matches: 14. Germline CDR1 and CDR2: SGHTA and FQGNSA. CDR3 length: 16 residues. The CDR3, as DNA: TGTGCCAGCAGCCGAGTGAAGCGGGGTGGAAGGGAGACCCAGTACTTC. Translated: CASSRVKRGGRETQYF. Based on the CDR3 plus reference TRBV7-2 and TRBJ2-5, the full variable domain is GAGVSQSPSNKVTEKGKDVELRCDPISGHTALYWYRQSLGQGLEFLIYFQGNSAPDKSGLPSDRFSAERTGGSVSTLTIQRTQQEDSAVYLCASSRVKRGGRETQYFGPGTRLLVL.

Many counts were recorded for this clonotype. The chain couples TRBV12-3 or TRBV12-4 to TRBJ1-2; the D is unclear. V shed 5 bases and J shed 5 bases, with 9 bases lying between them. CDR3 size: 12 residues. CDR3 coding DNA: TGTGCCAGCAGTCAAGACAATTATGGCTACACCTTC. Translating gives CASSQDNYGYTF.

This clonotype was counted only a few times. The chain carries TRBV3-1 and TRBJ2-7, with TRBD2 identical over 7 bases. The J segment lost 6 bases and the V segment lost 5 bases, leaving 16 bases of the junction unmatched. The CDR3 totals 16 residues. The germline gives CDR1 LGHDT, CDR2 YNNKEL (reference sequence). The CDR3 DNA is TGTGCCAGCAGCTCGCACCTAGCGGAGCTCCTTCTCGAGCAGTACTTC. Translating gives CASSSHLAELLLEQYF.

This clonotype was seen a few times. The chain carries TRBV24-1 and TRBJ2-2; D is unresolved. The CDR3 sequence is 15 residues long. Germline V gives CDR1 KGHDR, CDR2 SFDVKD. With 0 bases removed from V and 1 base from J, the gap between germline ends came to 5 bases. The CDR3 region is CATSDLGQNTGELFF. CDR3 in DNA: TGTGCCACCAGTGATTTGGGGCAGAACACCGGGGAGCTGTTTTTT.

The chain combines TRBV11-2 with TRBJ2-2; D gene unclear. The V end was cut by 0 bases, the J end by 4 bases, with 6 bases between. Germline CDR1 SGHAT, CDR2 FQNNGV. The CDR3 length is 14 residues. Here the CDR3 reads CASSLEHATGELFF. The CDR3 DNA follows: TGTGCCAGCAGCTTAGAACATGCCACCGGGGAGCTGTTTTTT.

The chain employs TRBV5-1 and TRBJ2-1, with D perhaps TRBD2 (6 bases). CDR3 size: 13 residues. Germline V gene data show CDR1 as SGHRS and CDR2 as YFSETQ. V dropped 4 bases and J dropped 9 bases, with 14 bases sitting between them. CDR3 sequence reads: CASSPLLRGEQFF. The CDR3 bases are TGCGCCAGCAGCCCTCTTCTGCGGGGTGAGCAGTTCTTC.

This clonotype turned up a few times. This chain connects TRBV19 to TRBJ2-7; D not certain. Germline V gene lookup returns CDR1 LNHDA and CDR2 SQIVND (reference sequence). V shed 9 bases and J shed 2 bases, with 14 bases lying between them. The CDR3 loop spans 13 amino acids. CDR3 in amino acids: CASTNQNTYEQYF. The CDR3 DNA follows: TGTGCCAGCACAAACCAGAACACCTACGAGCAGTACTTC.

This chain joins TRBV7-9 and TRBJ2-5, with a possible D match to TRBD1 (6 bases). CDR1 and CDR2 (germline): SEHNR, FQNEAQ (reference sequence). The CDR3 is 15 residues long. The ends were cut back, 5 bases at V and 0 bases at J, with 13 bases in the middle. In nucleotides, the CDR3 is TGTGCCAGCAGCGCCCTGGACAGTTACCAAGAGACCCAGTACTTC. Translated, it gives CASSALDSYQETQYF.

This clonotype was observed a few times. V and J are TRBV20-1 and TRBJ1-2; D perhaps matches TRBD1 (5 bases). Germline V gene lookup returns CDR1 DFQATT and CDR2 SNEGSKA (reference sequence). Trimming removed 1 base from V and 6 bases from J, with 9 bases in between. CDR3 length: 12 residues. The CDR3 region is CSARGGAHGYTF. The DNA for the CDR3 is TGCAGTGCTAGAGGAGGGGCGCATGGCTACACCTTC.

J is TRBJ2-5 and V is TRBV2, with a tentative D call TRBD1 (5 bases). Trimming took off 2 bases at V and 3 bases at J, with 16 bases between the two ends. Per the germline V gene, CDR1 is SNHLY and CDR2 is FYNNEI. The CDR3 has 16 amino acids. The CDR3 loop is CASSEPDTSSEETQYF. CDR3 sequence (DNA): TGTGCCAGCAGTGAACCGGACACATCCTCCGAAGAGACCCAGTACTTC.